This record looks at one T cell receptor beta chain sequence and its context. The CDR3 consists of 13 residues. In germline, CDR1 is SGHRS, CDR2 YFSETQ. After removal of 4 bases from V and 5 bases from J, the junction contained 2 bases not matched to a gene. The sample is drawn from a study of OX40 agonist ivuxolimab in advanced cancers. Overall study: The study gave patients intravenous ivuxolimab at 0.01 to 10 mg/kg every 2 weeks.

Some clones are missing from TCRdb's copy, which holds only in-frame ones; the method was immunoSEQ multiplex PCR. The sample yields 45,000 to 55,000 clones, approximately 80% seen once. The material was CD4+ or CD8+ T cells sorted from blood, obtained in a trial of the OX40 agonist ivuxolimab. The V call is TRBV5-1, the J call TRBJ1-2; 10 bases align to TRBD1. This TCR came from an adult with an advanced solid tumor such as melanoma, head and neck, liver or kidney cancer. CDR3 coding DNA: TGCGCCAGCAGCCAGGACAGGGGGTATGGCTACACCTTC. It translates to CASSQDRGYGYTF. Drawing the rest from reference TRBV5-1 and TRBJ1-2, the complete variable domain is KAGVTQTPRYLIKTRGQQVTLSCSPISGHRSVSWYQQTPGQGLQFLFEYFSETQRNKGNFPGRFSGRQFSNSRSEMNVSTLELGDSALYLCASSQDRGYGYTFGSGTRLTVV.